This T cell receptor (beta chain) stems from a study of T cell responses to AZD1222 COVID-19 vaccine. Study conclusions and caveats: All repertoire sampling was performed exclusively after the peak T cell response. The sample set comprised mostly white British donors with more females, and clonal diversity was possibly underestimated. Recipients of two AZD1222 doses showed rising Spike-specific TCR breadth and depth. Baseline serostatus was positive in only six AZD1222 recipients.

V lost 1 base and J 2 bases, leaving 8 bases between the germline ends. The CDR3 is made up of 14 amino acids. Per germline, CDR1 SGHVS and CDR2 FQNEAQ. On this clone: The antigen is not known. Other DNA variants within this sample encode the same CDR3.

Assay used: immunoSEQ multiplex PCR; TCRdb lists only in-frame clones, some missing. The sample has tens of thousands of clones; approximately 84% are singletons. This rearrangement joins TRBV7-8 to TRBJ2-5; possible D gene TRBD1, 6 bases. The starting material was peripheral blood, obtained on day 0 of AZD1222 vaccination. The sequence derives from an adult in good health. The CDR3 loop is CASSLERGQETQYF. CDR3 sequence (DNA): TGTGCCAGCAGCTTAGAAAGGGGGCAAGAGACCCAGTACTTC.